The 7 T cell receptor beta chains presented below share a single source sample, sequenced in a study of shared T cell receptors in the human thymus. Sequencing was performed with immunoSEQ multiplex PCR; in TCRdb, only in-frame clones are kept and a portion is missing. Counted here are some 640,000 clones, around 87% occurring once; the ten biggest clones make up about 0.0094%. This sample also appeared in a second study, on human thymus T cells.

The sample comprised thymocytes. The origin of the receptors is a boy under two years old with a congenital heart defect.

This chain links TRBV2 with TRBJ1-1; the D gene is possibly TRBD1 (5 bases). CDR3 length: 15 amino acids. Germline V gene data show CDR1 as SNHLY and CDR2 as FYNNEI. Trimming stripped 2 bases from V and 1 base from J, with 11 bases between. The CDR3 DNA follows: TGTGCCAGCAGTGAAACCGGGACTCAGAACACTGAAGCTTTCTTT. Translated: CASSETGTQNTEAFF.

Concerning this clone: Sequence at one end of the junction differs from germline and may be a read error. The chain has TRBV7-7 and TRBJ2-1; 7 bases map to TRBD2. Germline CDR1 is SSHAT and CDR2 is FNYEAQ (reference sequence). CDR3 length equals 20 residues. CDR3 DNA: TGTGCTAGCAGCTTAGTTCCTGTGTCCTCGGGGGGAGCCCTATACAATGAGCAGTTCTTC. Encoded protein: CASSLVPVSSGGALYNEQFF.

The rearrangement joins TRBV28 to TRBJ2-7; no firm D call. Trimming took off 6 bases at V and 3 bases at J, with 9 bases between the two ends. Germline loops: CDR1 MDHEN, CDR2 SYDVKM. The CDR3 runs to 12 residues. CDR3: CASRMGLYEQYF. The CDR3 nucleotides read TGTGCCAGCAGAATGGGCCTCTACGAGCAGTACTTC.

A note on this clone: This same CDR3 is encoded by further DNA sequences in the sample. The V and J genes are TRBV6-5 and TRBJ2-7; weak D call: TRBD2 (5 bases). Germline loops: CDR1 MNHEY, CDR2 SVGAGI. The germline V and J ends were trimmed by 0 bases and 1 base, with 7 bases remaining between them. This CDR3 is built from 14 residues. This CDR3 reads CASSYSRGSYEQYF. DNA for the CDR3: TGTGCCAGCAGTTACTCACGGGGATCCTACGAGCAGTACTTC.

The sample holds one count of this clone. The chain uses TRBV5-4 and TRBJ1-4, with a possible D match to TRBD1 (5 bases). V gave up 4 bases and J gave up 0 bases, with 19 bases separating them. Germline CDR1 and CDR2: SGHNT and YYREEE (reference sequence). The CDR3 runs 18 residues. The DNA for the CDR3 is TGTGCCAGCAGCACCGGACGGGGGAGTTCAGCAACTAATGAAAAACTGTTTTTT. It specifies CASSTGRGSSATNEKLFF.

The chain combines TRBV7-9 with TRBJ2-3; weak D call: TRBD2 (5 bases). V was shortened by 1 base and J by 8 bases, with 7 bases between the two germline ends. The CDR3 is made up of 12 amino acids. In germline, CDR1 is SEHNR, CDR2 FQNEAQ (reference sequence). CDR3 sequence reads: CASSLERVTQYF. CDR3 bases: TGTGCCAGCAGCTTAGAGAGGGTTACGCAGTATTTT.

The count of this clone is one. The chain carries TRBV4-3 and TRBJ2-2; 8 positions agree with TRBD2. Unmatched junction bases numbered 10, after V lost 2 bases and J lost 5 bases. Looked up from germline, CDR1 is LGHNA and CDR2 is YSLEER. CDR3 length: 17 amino acids. This chain's CDR3 is CASSQLRSGGKTGELFF. The CDR3 DNA sequence: TGCGCCAGCAGCCAACTTCGGAGCGGGGGCAAGACCGGGGAGCTGTTTTTT.